The sequence of this T cell receptor (beta chain) was determined in a study of PD-1 blockade in classical Hodgkin lymphoma (dated by TCRdb to 2019 to 2021). Study-wide context: A peripheral blood immune signature of response to PD-1 blockade in classical Hodgkin lymphoma was defined using TCR beta sequencing and CyTOF.

CDR1 and CDR2 are drawn from the germline V gene (reference sequence): SGHNT, YYREEE. The CDR3 goes from the cysteine to the phenylalanine over 15 residues. Just the 45-base CDR3 DNA is kept, in frame starting at base 1. To note about this clone: Its antigen is still unknown. Qualities for individual bases were not recorded, and no much larger clone is one base off.

Genomic DNA was extracted with the Qiagen DNeasy kit from unsorted PBMCs and from negatively selected CD4+ and CD8+ fractions. TCR beta CDR3 regions were subjected to amplification by immunoSEQ multiplex PCR with primers that anneal to V and J segments. A synthetic immune receptor repertoire was used to minimize amplification bias, and remaining bias was computationally removed after sequencing. The study's processing was this. Repertoire diversity was quantified as the Shannon entropy index using custom Python scripts. Unsorted, CD4+ and CD8+ repertoires were analyzed separately, except for combined analyses in which CD4+ and CD8+ sequences were merged in silico. As stored in TCRdb, this immuneACCESS dataset retains in-frame rearrangements with V and J assigned. A fraction of the clones does not appear; measured against another copy, unresolved V genes explain less than half of the discrepancy, and the remainder lacks a known reason. V, J and clone size are taken as reported in that table, and D and trimming were inferred from the DNA itself. The sample yields approximately 30,000 clones; approximately 89% were counted once. Approximately 3.8% of the sample is held by the ten biggest clonotypes.

The time point tag for this specimen amounts to: newly diagnosed, previously untreated cHL patient sample. PBMCs from patients with newly diagnosed, previously untreated classical Hodgkin lymphoma were sequenced as a comparison group for the relapsed/refractory trial patients. Peripheral blood was collected in 8 mL Vacutainer Cell Preparation Tubes, from which PBMCs were isolated by centrifugation and then cryopreserved. General study outcomes and caveats: Only a single clinical trial cohort was studied, and what caused the repertoire differences, possibly disease activity or prior therapy, remained undefined. Baseline TCR diversity was reported to be lower in newly diagnosed patients than in healthy donors, and even lower in relapsed/refractory patients.

The sample taken for sequencing was peripheral blood mononuclear cells (PBMCs). This sequence originates from a human donor with classical Hodgkin lymphoma. The rearrangement combines TRBV5-4 with TRBJ2-5, and possibly TRBD2, on 5 matching bases. The J call may be incorrect, as the DNA end agrees better with TRBJ2-7. The CDR3 here reads CASSLSTGLTYEQYF. In nucleotide form, the sequence is TGTGCCAGCAGCTTGTCCACGGGGTTAACCTACGAGCAGTACTTC.